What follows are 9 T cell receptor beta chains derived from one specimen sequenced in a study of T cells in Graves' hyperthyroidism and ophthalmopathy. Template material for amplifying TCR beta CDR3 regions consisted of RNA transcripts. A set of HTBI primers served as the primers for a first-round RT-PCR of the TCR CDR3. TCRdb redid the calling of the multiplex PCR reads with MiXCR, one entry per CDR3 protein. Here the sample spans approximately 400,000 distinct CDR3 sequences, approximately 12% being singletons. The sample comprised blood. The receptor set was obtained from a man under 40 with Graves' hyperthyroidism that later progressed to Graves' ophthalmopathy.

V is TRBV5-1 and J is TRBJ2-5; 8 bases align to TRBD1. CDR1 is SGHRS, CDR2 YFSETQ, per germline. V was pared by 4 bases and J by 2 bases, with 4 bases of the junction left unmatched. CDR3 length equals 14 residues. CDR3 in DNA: TGCGCCAGCAGCCTGTGGACAGGGCAAGAGACCCAGTACTTC. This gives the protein CASSLWTGQETQYF. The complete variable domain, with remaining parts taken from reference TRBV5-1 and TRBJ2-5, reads KAGVTQTPRYLIKTRGQQVTLSCSPISGHRSVSWYQQTPGQGLQFLFEYFSETQRNKGNFPGRFSGRQFSNSRSEMNVSTLELGDSALYLCASSLWTGQETQYFGPGTRLLVL.

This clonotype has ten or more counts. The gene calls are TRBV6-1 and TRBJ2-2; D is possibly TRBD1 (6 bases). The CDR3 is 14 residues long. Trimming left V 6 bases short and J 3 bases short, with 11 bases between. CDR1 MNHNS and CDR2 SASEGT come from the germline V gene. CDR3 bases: TGTGCCAGCAGCATAAGACAGGACACCGGGGAGCTGTTTTTT. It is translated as CASSIRQDTGELFF.

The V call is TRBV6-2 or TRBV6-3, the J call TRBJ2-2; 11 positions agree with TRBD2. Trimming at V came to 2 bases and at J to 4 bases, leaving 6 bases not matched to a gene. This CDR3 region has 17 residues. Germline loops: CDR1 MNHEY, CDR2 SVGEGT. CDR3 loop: CASSYEPTSGATGELFF. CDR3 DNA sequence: TGTGCCAGCAGTTACGAGCCGACTAGCGGGGCCACCGGGGAGCTGTTTTTT.

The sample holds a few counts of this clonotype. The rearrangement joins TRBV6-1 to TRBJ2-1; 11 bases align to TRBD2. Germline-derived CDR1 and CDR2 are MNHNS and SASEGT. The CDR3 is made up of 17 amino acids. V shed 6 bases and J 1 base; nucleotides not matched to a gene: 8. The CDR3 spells CASRTASGGPSYNEQFF. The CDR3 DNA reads TGTGCCAGCAGAACAGCTAGCGGGGGGCCATCCTACAATGAGCAGTTCTTC.

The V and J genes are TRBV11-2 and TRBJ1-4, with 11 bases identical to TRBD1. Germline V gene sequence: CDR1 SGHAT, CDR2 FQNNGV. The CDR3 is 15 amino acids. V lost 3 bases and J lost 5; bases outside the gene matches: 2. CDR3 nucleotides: TGTGCCAGCAGCTTTAGGGACAGGGGGAATGAAAAACTGTTTTTT. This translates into CASSFRDRGNEKLFF.

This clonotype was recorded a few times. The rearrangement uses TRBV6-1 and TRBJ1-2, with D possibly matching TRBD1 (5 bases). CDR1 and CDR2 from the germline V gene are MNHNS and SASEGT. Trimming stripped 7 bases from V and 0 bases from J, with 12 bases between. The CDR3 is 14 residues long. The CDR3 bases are TGTGCCAGCACCCGGGACGCAACTAACTATGGCTACACCTTC. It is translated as CASTRDATNYGYTF.

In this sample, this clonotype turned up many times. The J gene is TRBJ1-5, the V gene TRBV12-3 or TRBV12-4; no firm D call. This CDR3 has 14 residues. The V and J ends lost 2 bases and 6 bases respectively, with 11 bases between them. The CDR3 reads CASSLNGVTQPQHF. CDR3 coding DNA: TGTGCCAGCAGTTTAAACGGGGTGACTCAGCCCCAGCATTTT.

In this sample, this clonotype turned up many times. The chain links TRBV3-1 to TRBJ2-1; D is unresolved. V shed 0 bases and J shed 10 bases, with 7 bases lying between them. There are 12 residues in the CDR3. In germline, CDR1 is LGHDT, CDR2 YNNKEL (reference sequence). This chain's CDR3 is CASSQERREQFF. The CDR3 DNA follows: TGTGCCAGCAGCCAAGAAAGAAGGGAGCAGTTCTTC.

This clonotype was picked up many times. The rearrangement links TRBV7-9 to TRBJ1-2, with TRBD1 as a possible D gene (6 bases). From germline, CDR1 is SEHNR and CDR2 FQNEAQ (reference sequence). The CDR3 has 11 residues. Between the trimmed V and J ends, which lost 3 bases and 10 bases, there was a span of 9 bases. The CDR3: CASSFDRFYTF. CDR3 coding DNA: TGTGCCAGCAGCTTTGACAGGTTCTACACCTTC.